This TCR delta chain is drawn from a study of delta chains in infants with herpesvirus infections. Study in general: Infants in Uganda were tracked from birth through primary CMV infection. Infants infected with CMV after birth were searched for public fetal Vdelta1/Vgamma8 clonotype.

Study-level points and caveats: Public-clonotype frequency seemingly fell with older age at infection.

Reverse transcription of PBMC RNA used primers specific for the gamma and delta chains. TCRdb re-analyzed the RT-PCR reads via CATT. The sample has more than 1,200 delta-chain clones, about a third seen once. Germline loops: CDR1 GEAIGNYY, CDR2 EKD. CDR3 length: 15 residues. V lost 0 bases, J lost 0 bases, and 2 bases stayed unmatched. By share of the sample, this clone is medium-sized (0.01 to 0.1%). Its antigen is undetermined. The sample holds other DNA sequences that translate to the same CDR3. This clonotype was sampled from a human donor who was a Ugandan infant, either HIV-exposed or HIV-unexposed (not recorded which). The sequencing here drew on peripheral blood, taken at time point 1 of longitudinal follow-up. The chain joins TRDV2 to TRDJ1, with 8 bases matching TRDD3. The CDR3 sequence: CACDTGIRYTDKLIF. Here the CDR3 DNA reads TGTGCCTGTGACACCGGGATACGGTACACCGATAAACTCATCTTT.